This T cell receptor beta chain was profiled in a study of PD-L1 blockade in urothelial cancer. Measured with immunoSEQ multiplex PCR; TCRdb has only the in-frame clones, and not every one. The top ten hold more than 3% of the sample, which has around 19,000 clones, 80% to 90% seen once. Sample: PBMCs, taken around atezolizumab (anti-PD-L1) treatment. The origin of this receptor is a man between 50 and 59 years old with urothelial cancer.

In DNA form, the CDR3 reads TGTGCCAGCAGCTTGACGGCGGGAGTGACAGATACGCAGTATTTT. This translates into CASSLTAGVTDTQYF. J is TRBJ2-3 and V is TRBV5-4; 7 nucleotides line up with TRBD2. Trimming removed 1 base from V and 3 bases from J; junction bases left unmatched: 5. The V gene's germline CDR1 is SGHNT and CDR2 YYREEE (reference sequence). The CDR3 loop spans 15 amino acids.